This TCR beta chain was observed in a study of beta chain features in type 1 diabetes. Study conclusions and caveats: Significant though moderate, a shortening of TCRB CDR3s appeared in all four CD4+ subsets of Type 1 diabetes patients.

Reverse transcribing all isolated RNA meant expressed TCRB transcripts were sequenced. The data were produced by immunoSEQ multiplex PCR, yet TCRdb's version contains in-frame clones alone and is incomplete. The repertoire holds about 25,000 clones, with roughly 53% as singletons. The CDR3 spans 14 residues. Germline CDR1 is LGHNT and CDR2 is FRNRAP. Trimming cost V 6 bases and J 3 bases; bases outside gene matches: 7. As to this clone: Its target is not known.

The clonotype was recovered from a man in his thirties or forties with type 1 diabetes. The source material was stem cell memory CD4+ T cells from blood. V usage is TRBV12-5 and J usage is TRBJ2-5; TRBD2 aligns across 7 bases. The CDR3 protein is CASGSGTIKETQYF. The CDR3 bases are TGTGCTAGTGGCTCCGGGACTATTAAAGAGACCCAGTACTTC. Together with reference TRBV12-5 and TRBJ2-5, the CDR3 gives the full variable domain: DARVTQTPRHKVTEMGQEVTMRCQPILGHNTVFWYRQTMMQGLELLAYFRNRAPLDDSGMPKDRFSAEMPDATLATLKIQPSEPRDSAVYFCASGSGTIKETQYFGPGTRLLVL.